The rows below give T cell receptor beta chains drawn from one sample of a study of blood T cells in healthy people across ages. MiXCR was run by TCRdb on the 5' RACE reads, yielding one entry per CDR3 protein. Among some 760,000 distinct CDR3 sequences listed, roughly 25% were seen once. This sample was also put to use in a study of T cells of mothers and their children.

Source material: blood. The origin of the receptors is a boy aged 10-17 years in good health. The CDR3 runs from the conserved cysteine through the conserved F or W. Each record gives: CDR3 length, D gene, V gene, clone size, J gene, CDR3 protein, CDR3 DNA. A D gene is named only where the DNA matches it firmly. Rows may omit the clone size; those that give it use once, few, many or a size class.

14	.	TRBV29-1	.	TRBJ2-1	CSVTTNLQVNEQFF	TGCAGCGTTACGACTAACCTTCAGGTCAATGAGCAGTTCTTC
18	TRBD1	TRBV28	.	TRBJ2-1	CASSLSARQGGSYNEQFF	TGTGCCAGCAGTTTGAGTGCACGACAGGGGGGGTCCTACAATGAGCAGTTCTTC
13	TRBD2	TRBV25-1	few	TRBJ2-7	CASSSGGIYEQYF	TGTGCCAGCAGTTCGGGGGGGATCTACGAGCAGTACTTC
17	TRBD2	TRBV5-1	few	TRBJ2-7	CASSAGLAGGPMNEQYF	TGCGCCAGCAGCGCGGGACTAGCGGGAGGGCCAATGAACGAGCAGTACTTC
17	TRBD1	TRBV6-6	few	TRBJ2-6	CASSSQTGLAGANVLTF	TGTGCCAGCAGTTCCCAGACAGGGCTCGCTGGGGCCAACGTCCTGACTTTC
15	.	TRBV11-2	.	TRBJ2-7	CASSGLQAGRSEQYF	TGTGCCAGCAGCGGACTCCAGGCGGGTCGGTCCGAGCAGTACTTC
12	.	TRBV15	once	TRBJ2-7	CATSSEGYEQYF	TGTGCCACCAGCAGCGAGGGCTACGAGCAGTACTTC
17	TRBD2	TRBV27	few	TRBJ2-3	CASSYGTSGGRTDTQYF	TGTGCCAGCAGTTATGGGACTAGCGGGGGTCGCACAGATACGCAGTATTTT
15	TRBD2	TRBV11-3	.	TRBJ2-7	CASSSRLAGSHEQYF	TGTGCCAGCAGCTCCAGACTAGCGGGGAGTCACGAGCAGTACTTC
14	.	TRBV7-2	.	TRBJ2-5	CASSFSDRKETQYF	TGTGCCAGCAGCTTCTCGGACAGAAAAGAGACCCAGTACTTC
14	.	TRBV9	.	TRBJ1-2	CASSEKGGPYGYTF	TGTGCCAGCAGCGAAAAGGGTGGGCCCTATGGCTACACCTTC
16	.	TRBV5-1	.	TRBJ2-1	CASSLHYPGTQNEQFF	TGTGCCAGCAGCTTGCATTACCCCGGGACTCAAAATGAGCAGTTCTTC
17	.	TRBV29-1	.	TRBJ2-3	CSVGGDFRGRSTDTQYF	TGCAGCGTTGGGGGTGACTTTCGCGGACGAAGCACAGATACGCAGTATTTT
14	.	TRBV14	.	TRBJ2-3	CASSQPPGTDTQYF	TGTGCCAGCAGCCAACCCCCGGGCACAGATACGCAGTATTTT
19	TRBD1	TRBV7-2	few	TRBJ2-6	CASSPLPGQKSSGANVLTF	TGTGCCAGCAGCCCCTTGCCGGGACAGAAGAGCTCTGGGGCCAACGTCCTGACTTTC
15	.	TRBV2	.	TRBJ2-1	CASRRAPDSYNEQFF	TGTGCCAGCAGGAGGGCCCCGGACTCCTACAATGAGCAGTTCTTC
16	TRBD2	TRBV28	few	TRBJ2-5	CASSRRTSGRQETQYF	TGTGCCAGCAGCCGAAGGACTAGCGGGCGGCAAGAGACCCAGTACTTC
14	.	TRBV12-3/TRBV12-4	.	TRBJ2-5	CASSFGQVPETQYF	TGTGCCAGCAGTTTCGGACAAGTCCCAGAGACCCAGTACTTC
16	TRBD2	TRBV3-1	few	TRBJ2-1	CASSGRTSGVGNEQFF	TGTGCCAGCAGCGGTAGGACTAGCGGTGTTGGGAATGAGCAGTTCTTC
11	TRBD2	TRBV20-1	few	TRBJ2-1	CSASLAGGQFF	TGCAGTGCTTCACTAGCGGGGGGGCAGTTCTTC
16	TRBD2	TRBV3-1	.	TRBJ2-3	CASSQGLSLRTDTQYF	TGTGCCAGCAGCCAGGGACTATCCCTTCGCACAGATACGCAGTATTTT
13	.	TRBV2	.	TRBJ2-7	CASRKDRAYEQYF	TGTGCCAGCAGGAAAGACAGAGCCTACGAGCAGTACTTC
13	TRBD2	TRBV12-3/TRBV12-4	few	TRBJ2-1	CASTPGLAGEQFF	TGTGCCAGCACACCGGGACTAGCGGGAGAGCAGTTCTTC
17	TRBD1	TRBV24-1	.	TRBJ2-5	CATSEQGQVFGVETQYF	TGTGCCACCAGTGAACAGGGACAGGTTTTTGGGGTAGAGACCCAGTACTTC
13	TRBD2	TRBV20-1	few	TRBJ2-5	CSARASGKETQYF	TGCAGTGCTAGGGCTAGCGGCAAAGAGACCCAGTACTTC
15	.	TRBV7-2	.	TRBJ2-1	CASSLRAVSRNEQFF	TGTGCCAGCAGCTTAAGAGCGGTCAGTCGCAATGAGCAGTTCTTC
12	.	TRBV29-1	.	TRBJ1-4	CSGGYRAEKLFF	TGCAGCGGAGGGTACCGTGCTGAAAAACTGTTTTTT
15	.	TRBV7-3	.	TRBJ1-3	CASSPSGGSGNTIYF	TGTGCCAGCAGCCCTAGTGGCGGCTCTGGAAACACCATATATTTT
15	.	TRBV15	.	TRBJ2-1	CATSRSPQGHNEQFF	TGTGCCACCAGCAGATCCCCCCAGGGGCATAATGAGCAGTTCTTC
17	TRBD2	TRBV11-1	few	TRBJ2-7	CASSDPWGLADSYEQYF	TGTGCCAGCAGCGACCCATGGGGACTAGCGGACTCCTACGAGCAGTACTTC
17	TRBD2	TRBV24-1	few	TRBJ2-1	CATSDRGLAGGPGEQFF	TGTGCCACCAGTGACCGGGGACTGGCGGGAGGGCCGGGTGAGCAGTTCTTC
15	.	TRBV7-9	few	TRBJ1-2	CASSPTGTANYGYTF	TGTGCCAGCAGTCCGACAGGCACCGCTAACTATGGCTACACCTTC
15	.	TRBV20-1	few	TRBJ2-5	CSASWHETTKETQYF	TGCAGTGCTAGCTGGCATGAGACTACAAAAGAGACCCAGTACTTC
13	TRBD1	TRBV27	.	TRBJ1-2	CASSAPGGLGYTF	TGTGCCAGCAGTGCCCCAGGGGGCCTTGGCTACACCTTC
16	.	TRBV20-1	few	TRBJ2-4	CSARAVGQLAKNIQYF	TGCAGTGCTAGAGCAGTCGGTCAACTAGCCAAAAACATTCAGTACTTC
13	.	TRBV9	.	TRBJ1-1	CASSAPQGGGAFF	TGTGCCAGCAGCGCCCCTCAGGGTGGGGGAGCTTTCTTT
14	TRBD1	TRBV12-3/TRBV12-4	few	TRBJ2-1	CASTSETGGIEQFF	TGTGCCAGCACCTCCGAGACAGGGGGGATTGAGCAGTTCTTC
18	TRBD1	TRBV5-6	few	TRBJ1-2	CASSLDGTGFEVGVSYTF	TGTGCCAGCAGCTTGGACGGGACAGGTTTTGAAGTAGGTGTATCCTACACCTTC
15	.	TRBV21-1	.	TRBJ1-1	CASSKGIQMNTEAFF	TGTGCCAGCAGCAAAGGGATACAGATGAACACTGAAGCTTTCTTT
17	TRBD2	TRBV7-6	.	TRBJ2-1	CASSLTSGTPSYNEQFF	TGTGCCAGCAGCTTAACTAGCGGGACGCCCTCCTACAATGAGCAGTTCTTC
15	TRBD2	TRBV7-6	.	TRBJ2-5	CASSSGASGAETQYF	TGTGCCAGCAGCTCTGGTGCAAGCGGGGCCGAGACCCAGTACTTC
14	TRBD1	TRBV7-2	few	TRBJ2-7	CASRVDRGSHEQYF	TGTGCCAGCAGGGTCGACAGGGGTTCCCACGAGCAGTACTTC
15	.	TRBV20-1	few	TRBJ2-7	CSARDLKQGGDEQYF	TGCAGTGCTAGAGATCTCAAACAGGGGGGGGACGAGCAGTACTTC
17	TRBD2	TRBV20-1	.	TRBJ2-1	CSARDTGGRISYNEQFF	TGCAGTGCTAGAGATACGGGGGGGCGGATTTCCTACAATGAGCAGTTCTTC
16	.	TRBV21-1	once	TRBJ1-5	CASRGDAATVPQPQHF	TGTGCCAGCAGAGGGGACGCCGCGACTGTGCCTCAGCCCCAGCATTTT
13	TRBD2	TRBV7-3	few	TRBJ2-5	CASSMTSAGTQYF	TGTGCCAGCAGCATGACTAGCGCGGGGACCCAGTACTTC
14	TRBD1	TRBV13	few	TRBJ2-4	CASSSPGQENIQYF	TGTGCCAGCAGCTCCCCGGGACAGGAAAACATTCAGTACTTC
13	TRBD1	TRBV2	.	TRBJ2-1	CASRSGQVNEQFF	TGTGCCAGCAGAAGCGGACAGGTCAATGAGCAGTTCTTC